The source of this TCR beta chain is a study of blood T cell repertoires in COVID-19 (dated by TCRdb to the early 2020s). Looking at the study overall: Samples covering the acute and convalescent phases of COVID-19 were provided by collaborators in the United States, Italy and Spain. The material from the prospective study consisted of cDNA or gDNA derived from T cells, B-cell-depleted T cells, or PBMCs. Subjects who had been exposed to COVID-19, were actively infected with it, or had recovered from it provided the deeply sampled blood TCRbeta repertoires that made up the dataset. A freely available public database, intended as a resource for researchers studying the immune response to SARS-CoV-2, is where the repertoires were released. Samples were obtained from the ongoing ImmuneRACE study (first 160 participants) and from 1,254 subjects provided by 6 global collaborators. The sample metadata nearly always contained a de-identified subject ID, COVID-19 status, age in years and sex. Where HLA class I and class II types were available, the types were taken from metadata supplied by the sample provider, not from assay-based typing. What the authors observed across the whole study: The quantity of clinical and demographic metadata differed by source and by participant and was supplied without curation.

On this clone: Its antigen specificity is not known. Within one base of it there is no much larger clone, and no base qualities were kept.

Samples from volunteer blood donors who had recovered from COVID-19 were contributed by a second Seattle source. Each collaborating institution followed its own protocols to collect whole blood in K2EDTA tubes. Collaborator samples were shipped for TCRbeta analysis as frozen whole blood, isolated PBMCs, or DNA extracted from either sample type. TCRbeta CDR3 regions were amplified from genomic DNA by means of the immunoSEQ Assay, a bias-controlled multiplex PCR. For the original study's pipeline: Within the assay, amplification of reference gene primers was used to estimate how many nucleated cells each sample contained. To quantify the absolute abundance of each unique TCRbeta CDR3 rearrangement, sequence reads were collapsed and filtered. For each sample, productive Simpson clonality was calculated by taking the square root of Simpson's diversity index across productive rearrangements. The table was pulled from immuneACCESS by TCRdb, which kept in-frame rearrangements only. Such tables lose some clones; where checked, under half of the loss comes from unresolved V genes, and the rest has no known cause. That table furnishes V, J and clone size, whereas the DNA furnished D and trimming. Across this sample there are a few hundred thousand clones, with under 90% seen only once. The top ten hold less than 0.95% of the sample.

The CDR3 numbers 13 residues from cysteine through phenylalanine. The DNA shown is the 39-base CDR3, in frame from base 1. The trim is 6 bases for V and 3 bases for J, with a gap of 11 bases between the germline ends. In this chain, TRBV12-3 or TRBV12-4 is recombined with TRBJ2-5; D gene: possibly TRBD1, on 6 matching bases. This clonotype was sampled from a woman between 40 and 50 years old who had recovered from COVID-19. Sequencing was carried out using peripheral blood. The DNA is TGTGCCAGCAGGGACAGAAAAGAAGAGACCCAGTACTTC. This is translated as CASRDRKEETQYF.